This TCR beta chain was sequenced in a study of blood T cell repertoires in COVID-19. Study context: Samples of COVID-19 (acute and convalescent) were obtained from the United States, Italy and Spain. PBMCs, B-cell-depleted T cells, or T cells provided the cDNA or gDNA that made up the material.

In the original processing: Estimated nucleated cell counts came from reference gene primer amplification. The repertoire was sequenced with immunoSEQ multiplex PCR; TCRdb's copy has only in-frame clones and lacks some. The DNA was the basis for D and trimming; V, J and clone size are from that table. The data hold 52,000 or so clones, with about 76% observed a single time. Sequencing was carried out using peripheral blood. The receptor was derived from a man aged 45-65 years with active or convalescent COVID-19.

DNA for the CDR3: TGTGCCAGCGAGACCAGGGTGTGCAGCAATCAGCCCCAGCATTTT. This translates into CASETRVCSNQPQHF. The V and J genes are TRBV19 and TRBJ1-5; D possibly corresponds to TRBD1 (5 bases). The CDR3 length is 15 residues. V lost 9 bases to trimming and J lost 1 base, with 16 bases between them. Germline assignment: CDR1 LNHDA and CDR2 SQIVND (reference sequence).